This T cell receptor (beta chain) was identified in a study of T cells in Graves' hyperthyroidism and ophthalmopathy. Study-wide context: Initial diagnosis, before any treatment, was when peripheral blood was collected. Whole-study findings and limits: Separating ophthalmopathy from stable hyperthyroidism was achieved by a 13 V-J model.

This CDR3 spans 12 amino acids. The V end lost 4 bases, the J end lost 9 bases, and 12 bases lay between the germline ends. This clonotype occurred many times. Its antigen is not known. The diagnoses drew upon clinical symptoms, serum thyroxine and TRAb, thyroid ultrasound and orbital computed tomography. TCR beta CDR3 regions were amplified from RNA. The HTBI set primed first-round TCR CDR3 RT-PCR. TCRdb itself ran the multiplex PCR reads through MiXCR, one entry per CDR3 protein. This repertoire shows roughly 500,000 distinct CDR3 sequences, around 16% found once; its top ten account for 25% to 30%. The chain uses TRBV12-3 or TRBV12-4 and TRBJ2-5; D call uncertain. The sequenced material came from blood. This clonotype was obtained from a woman aged 30 to 39 with Graves' ophthalmopathy. CDR3: CASSYLLAAQYF. For the CDR3, the DNA is TGTGCCAGCAGTTACCTTTTGGCGGCCCAGTACTTC.